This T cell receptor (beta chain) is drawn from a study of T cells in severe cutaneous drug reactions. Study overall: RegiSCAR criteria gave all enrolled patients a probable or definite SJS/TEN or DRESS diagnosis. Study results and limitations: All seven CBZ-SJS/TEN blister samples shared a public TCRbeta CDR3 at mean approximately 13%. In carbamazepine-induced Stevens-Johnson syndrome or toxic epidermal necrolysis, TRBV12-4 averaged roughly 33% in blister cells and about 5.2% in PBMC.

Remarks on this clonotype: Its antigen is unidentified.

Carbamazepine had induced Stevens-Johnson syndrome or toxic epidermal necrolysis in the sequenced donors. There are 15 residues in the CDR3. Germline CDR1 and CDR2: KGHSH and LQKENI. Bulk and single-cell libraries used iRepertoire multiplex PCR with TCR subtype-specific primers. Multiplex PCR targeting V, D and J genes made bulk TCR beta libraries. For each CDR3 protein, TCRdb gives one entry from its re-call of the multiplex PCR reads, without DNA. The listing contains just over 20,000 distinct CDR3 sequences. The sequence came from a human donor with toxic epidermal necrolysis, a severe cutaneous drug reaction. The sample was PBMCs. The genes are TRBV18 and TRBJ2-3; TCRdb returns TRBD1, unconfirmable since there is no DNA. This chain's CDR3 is CASSPPRGGTDTQYF. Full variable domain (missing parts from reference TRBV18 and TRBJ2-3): NAGVMQNPRHLVRRRGQEARLRCSPMKGHSHVYWYRQLPEEGLKFMVYLQKENIIDESGMPKERFSAEFPKEGPSILRIQQVVRGDSAAYFCASSPPRGGTDTQYFGPGTRLTVL.